This T cell receptor (beta chain) emerged from a study of technical replicates of blood from several donors. Assay used: immunoSEQ multiplex PCR; TCRdb lists only in-frame clones, some missing. The sample has 65,000 to 90,000 clones; roughly 90% are singletons. The CDR3 has 17 amino acids. Deletions cut 8 bases from V and 4 bases from J, with 26 bases between. Per the germline V gene, CDR1 is SNHLY and CDR2 is FYNNEI. The clonotype was recovered from a human donor in good health. Some clones in this sample may be carry-over from other donors' samples. The V gene is TRBV2, the J gene TRBJ1-2, with a tentative D call TRBD1 (5 bases). The sequencing input was PBMCs. DNA of the CDR3: TGTGCCAGCGTCAAATCGGGGACTCAGGGCCTAGGCTATGGCTACACCTTC. It translates to CASVKSGTQGLGYGYTF. The variable domain in full, completed from reference TRBV2 and TRBJ1-2, reads EPEVTQTPSHQVTQMGQEVILRCVPISNHLYFYWYRQILGQKVEFLVSFYNNEISEKSEIFDDQFSVERPDGSNFTLKIRSTKLEDSAMYFCASVKSGTQGLGYGYTFGSGTRLTVV.